The 32 T cell receptor beta chains below come from one sample, sequenced in a study of blood T cell repertoires in COVID-19. Only in-frame clones appear in the TCRdb table, and some are missing; sequencing was by immunoSEQ multiplex PCR. The sample contains 75,000 to 100,000 clones, approximately 88% of which appear only once. Sequencing input: peripheral blood. These receptors all come from a man aged 65 to 85 with acute or convalescent COVID-19.

This chain uses TRBV11-2 with TRBJ2-7; TRBD2 agrees at 8 bases. CDR3 length: 16 amino acids. The germline CDR1 and CDR2 sequences are SGHAT and FQNNGV. The V segment lost 7 bases and the J segment 5 bases; nucleotides outside the gene matches: 16. CDR3 amino acids: CASTDGAGLGPNEQYF. For the CDR3, the DNA is TGTGCCAGCACCGACGGAGCGGGACTAGGACCCAACGAGCAGTACTTC.

The chain is built from TRBV5-4 and TRBJ1-6, with 7 nucleotides matching TRBD1. The CDR3 is 16 residues long. Germline V CDR1 and CDR2: SGHNT, YYREEE (reference sequence). The V and J ends lost 0 bases and 5 bases, in that order; junction bases with no gene match: 5. The CDR3: CASSLGTGGHNSPLHF. The DNA for the CDR3 is TGTGCCAGCAGCTTGGGGACAGGCGGCCATAATTCACCCCTCCACTTT.

The chain carries TRBV27 and TRBJ1-3; 7 positions match TRBD1. Germline-derived CDR1 and CDR2 are MNHEY and SMNVEV (reference sequence). V lost 4 bases and J lost 7; bases outside the gene matches: 4. The CDR3 length is 13 residues. CDR3 sequence (DNA): TGTGCCAGCAGTTCCTCGGACAGGAACACCATATATTTT. Amino acid sequence: CASSSSDRNTIYF.

This clone was seen only once. In DNA form, the CDR3 reads TGTGCCAGCAGCTTATCCCGGGACAGCTCCTACGAGCAGTACTTC. Translation: CASSLSRDSSYEQYF. The chain has TRBV11-2 and TRBJ2-7; 7 nucleotides align to TRBD1. V dropped 2 bases and J dropped 0; count of bases not matched to a gene: 4. Germline V gene sequence: CDR1 SGHAT, CDR2 FQNNGV. The CDR3 runs 15 residues.

V is TRBV4-3 and J is TRBJ1-5; maybe TRBD1 (5 bases). The CDR3 consists of 16 residues. Germline V gene lookup returns CDR1 LGHNA and CDR2 YSLEER. V was shortened by 0 bases and J by 5 bases, with 14 bases between the two germline ends. The CDR3 DNA is TGCGCCAGCAGCCAAGATCTCCGCCAGGGTTATCAGCCCCAGCATTTT. Its translation is CASSQDLRQGYQPQHF.

The rearrangement joins TRBV6-1 to TRBJ2-1, with TRBD1 identical over 7 bases. The CDR3 is made up of 14 amino acids. In germline, CDR1 is MNHNS, CDR2 SASEGT. Losses at the gene ends were 2 bases for V and 8 bases for J; bases not matched to a gene: 6. CDR3 DNA: TGTGCCAGCAGTGAATCGACAGGGTCATATGAGCAGTTCTTC. Its translation is CASSESTGSYEQFF.

The CDR3 DNA follows: TGTGCCAGCAGCGGCCCGGGACGGGACTTCTCCTACGAGCAGTACTTC. It is translated as CASSGPGRDFSYEQYF. The gene calls are TRBV5-6 and TRBJ2-7, with D perhaps TRBD2 (6 bases). Germline values: CDR1 SGHDT, CDR2 YYEEEE. Trimming removed 4 bases at V and 0 bases at J, with 17 bases between. CDR3 size: 16 residues.

The chain uses TRBV24-1 and TRBJ2-7; TRBD2 aligns across 7 bases. The CDR3 totals 14 residues. Germline-derived CDR1 and CDR2 are KGHDR and SFDVKD. V lost 5 bases to trimming and J lost 2 bases; unmatched junction nucleotides: 5. The DNA of the CDR3 is TGTGCCACCAGTGTGGGGGGGGGAGCCTACGAGCAGTACTTC. Its protein is CATSVGGGAYEQYF.

The rearrangement joins TRBV9 to TRBJ1-3; 7 bases are shared with TRBD1. Germline CDR1 and CDR2: SGDLS and YYNGEE. CDR3 size: 14 residues. J was trimmed by 3 bases and V by 4 bases; bases with no gene match: 4. CDR3 nucleotide sequence: TGTGCCAGCAGCACCAGGGACAGTGGAAACACCATATATTTT. This gives the protein CASSTRDSGNTIYF. The variable domain in full, with the rest retrieved from reference TRBV9 and TRBJ1-3, is DSGVTQTPKHLITATGQRVTLRCSPRSGDLSVYWYQQSLDQGLQFLIQYYNGEERAKGNILERFSAQQFPDLHSELNLSSLELGDSALYFCASSTRDSGNTIYFGEGSWLTVV.

V is TRBV10-1 and J is TRBJ2-1, with TRBD2 matching over 7 bases. With 7 bases clipped from V and 7 bases from J, the junction kept 16 bases outside the gene matches. CDR3 length: 16 residues. Per germline, CDR1 WNHNN and CDR2 SYGVQD (reference sequence). CDR3 in amino acids: CASIIELPGGGNEQFF. CDR3 DNA: TGCGCCAGCATCATCGAGCTGCCTGGGGGGGGGAATGAGCAGTTCTTC.

This chain links TRBV6-6 with TRBJ1-3; D is possibly TRBD1 (5 bases). Germline V CDR1 and CDR2: MNHNY, SVGAGI (reference sequence). The V end lost 7 bases, the J end lost 2 bases, and 9 bases lay between the germline ends. This CDR3 has 13 residues. The DNA of the CDR3 is TGTGCCAGCATCTTAGGGGCTGGAAACACCATATATTTT. Amino acid sequence: CASILGAGNTIYF.

The chain carries TRBV4-3 and TRBJ1-2; the D is unclear. CDR1 and CDR2 (germline): LGHNA, YSLEER. The CDR3 is made up of 13 amino acids. Trimming left V 4 bases short and J 2 bases short, with 8 bases between. Written as DNA, the CDR3 is TGCGCCAGCAGCCCGACATTGAACTATGGCTACACCTTC. Translating gives CASSPTLNYGYTF.

V and J are TRBV4-3 and TRBJ1-3, with 7 bases fitting TRBD1. The CDR3 is made up of 15 amino acids. CDR1 and CDR2 (germline): LGHNA, YSLEER. J was trimmed by 4 bases and V by 0 bases; bases with no gene match: 3. CDR3 sequence reads: CASSQDVQGGNTIYF. The CDR3 DNA sequence: TGCGCCAGCAGCCAAGATGTACAGGGGGGAAACACCATATATTTT.

The chain uses TRBV7-8 and TRBJ2-7, with 8 bases aligning to TRBD2. The CDR3 contains 16 residues. V shed 0 bases, J shed 2 bases, and the junction held 6 bases outside the gene matches. Germline CDR1 and CDR2: SGHVS and FQNEAQ. The CDR3 protein is CASSLARGGPAYEQYF. DNA of the CDR3: TGTGCCAGCAGCTTAGCGCGCGGGGGGCCTGCCTACGAGCAGTACTTC.

V is TRBV28 and J is TRBJ2-7, with 7 bases fitting TRBD1. CDR3 length: 16 residues. The ends lost 7 bases at V and 2 bases at J; junction bases unmatched: 14. Germline CDR1 MDHEN, CDR2 SYDVKM. The CDR3 nucleotides are TGTGCCAGCACCTCTTCGACGGGACAGCGAGCCTACGAGCAGTACTTC. Translation: CASTSSTGQRAYEQYF. The whole variable domain, remainder taken from reference TRBV28 and TRBJ2-7, is DVKVTQSSRYLVKRTGEKVFLECVQDMDHENMFWYRQDPGLGLRLIYFSYDVKMKEKGDIPEGYSVSREKKERFSLILESASTNQTSMYLCASTSSTGQRAYEQYFGPGTRLTVT.

A single count supports this clone. V gene TRBV12-3 or TRBV12-4 combines with J gene TRBJ1-1, with no clear D. The CDR3 runs 13 residues. V was shortened by 5 bases and J by 4 bases, with 11 bases between the two germline ends. Written as DNA, the CDR3 is TGTGCCAGCAGTCCAGCGGGCTTCACTGAAGCTTTCTTT. This sequence encodes CASSPAGFTEAFF.

This chain links TRBV5-5 with TRBJ2-7, with TRBD2 identical over 9 bases. The germline gives CDR1 SGHKS, CDR2 YYEKEE (reference sequence). V trimming: 1 base; J trimming: 4 bases; junction bases outside the gene matches: 15. CDR3 size: 18 residues. CDR3 nucleotides: TGTGCCAGCAGCTTGAAGGGAGGTTTTGGGACTAGCTTGTACGAGCAGTACTTC. Protein sequence: CASSLKGGFGTSLYEQYF.

The CDR3 reads CASSQDFQGAYEQYF. In nucleotides, the CDR3 is TGCGCCAGCAGCCAAGATTTCCAGGGGGCCTACGAGCAGTACTTC. The V gene is TRBV4-3, the J gene TRBJ2-7; 7 bases align to TRBD1. The CDR3 contains 15 residues. From germline, CDR1 is LGHNA and CDR2 YSLEER. The ends lost 0 bases at V and 2 bases at J; junction bases unmatched: 4.

V gene TRBV19 combines with J gene TRBJ2-1; D is unclear. The CDR3 has 12 residues. Germline lookup yields CDR1 LNHDA and CDR2 SQIVND (reference sequence). V gave up 5 bases and J gave up 8 bases, with 10 bases separating them. In DNA form, the CDR3 reads TGTGCCAGTAGTTTTCGTATGTATGAGCAGTTCTTC. This encodes CASSFRMYEQFF. Complete variable domain (other parts from reference TRBV19 and TRBJ2-1): DGGITQSPKYLFRKEGQNVTLSCEQNLNHDAMYWYRQDPGQGLRLIYYSQIVNDFQKGDIAEGYSVSREKKESFPLTVTSAQKNPTAFYLCASSFRMYEQFFGPGTRLTVL.

V is TRBV11-2 and J is TRBJ2-7; possibly TRBD1 for D (6 bases). CDR1 is SGHAT, CDR2 FQNNGV, per germline. The V end was cut by 1 base, the J end by 6 bases, with 13 bases between. The CDR3 covers 14 residues. The CDR3 DNA is TGTGCCAGCAGCTTAGGGAACAGGGTTGGCGAGCAGTACTTC. Amino acids: CASSLGNRVGEQYF. The full variable domain, with the rest looked up from reference TRBV11-2 and TRBJ2-7, is EAGVAQSPRYKIIEKRQSVAFWCNPISGHATLYWYQQILGQGPKLLIQFQNNGVVDDSQLPKDRFSAERLKGVDSTLKIQPAKLEDSAVYLCASSLGNRVGEQYFGPGTRLTVT.

The DNA for the CDR3 is TGTGCCAGTACCCCCGCGGGGGGGGTACCTGAAGCTTTCTTT. Its protein product is CASTPAGGVPEAFF. The genes are TRBV19 and TRBJ1-1; a possible D gene is TRBD1 (5 bases). V shed 7 bases and J shed 6 bases, with 18 bases lying between them. This CDR3 has 14 amino acids. CDR1 and CDR2 from the germline V gene are LNHDA and SQIVND (reference sequence).

The V gene is TRBV5-1, the J gene TRBJ1-1; D possibly corresponds to TRBD1 (6 bases). From germline, CDR1 is SGHRS and CDR2 YFSETQ. The CDR3 covers 16 residues. V shed 2 bases and J shed 1 base, with 15 bases lying between them. CDR3 amino acids: CASSLTGNWENTEAFF. CDR3 coding DNA: TGCGCCAGCAGCTTAACAGGGAATTGGGAGAACACTGAAGCTTTCTTT.

The J gene is TRBJ2-2, the V gene TRBV7-2; TRBD2 agrees at 8 bases. The V gene's germline CDR1 is SGHTA and CDR2 FQGNSA. With V trimmed by 4 bases and J by 1 base, 8 bases remained unmatched. This CDR3 contains 17 residues. CDR3 sequence (DNA): TGTGCCAGCAGCTCCAATCCTCTAGCGGGGAACACCGGGGAGCTGTTTTTT. Its translation is CASSSNPLAGNTGELFF. Variable domain in full (rest from reference TRBV7-2 and TRBJ2-2): GAGVSQSPSNKVTEKGKDVELRCDPISGHTALYWYRQSLGQGLEFLIYFQGNSAPDKSGLPSDRFSAERTGGSVSTLTIQRTQQEDSAVYLCASSSNPLAGNTGELFFGEGSRLTVL.

The V gene is TRBV7-2, the J gene TRBJ2-7; maybe TRBD2 (6 bases). The V end was cut by 1 base, the J end by 4 bases, with 11 bases between. Germline V gene sequence: CDR1 SGHTA, CDR2 FQGNSA. The CDR3 sequence is 14 residues long. CDR3 nucleotide sequence: TGTGCCAGCAGCTTAGATGGGGGGACGTACGAGCAGTACTTC. Encoded protein: CASSLDGGTYEQYF. Full variable domain (remainder filled in from reference TRBV7-2 and TRBJ2-7): GAGVSQSPSNKVTEKGKDVELRCDPISGHTALYWYRQSLGQGLEFLIYFQGNSAPDKSGLPSDRFSAERTGGSVSTLTIQRTQQEDSAVYLCASSLDGGTYEQYFGPGTRLTVT.

The V call is TRBV27, the J call TRBJ1-1; 7 nucleotides align to TRBD1. The CDR3 is made up of 15 amino acids. Germline loops: CDR1 MNHEY, CDR2 SMNVEV (reference sequence). V was clipped by 6 bases and J by 1 base; unmatched bases: 8. CDR3 sequence reads: CASRLIQGRNTEAFF. CDR3 sequence (DNA): TGTGCCAGCAGATTAATACAGGGGAGGAACACTGAAGCTTTCTTT.

The chain has TRBV19 and TRBJ1-2, with 11 bases that match TRBD1. Germline V gene data show CDR1 as LNHDA and CDR2 as SQIVND (reference sequence). CDR3 length: 16 amino acids. V lost 7 bases, J lost 6 bases, and 13 bases stayed unmatched. CDR3 region: CASISPGQGVFHGYTF. The CDR3 DNA sequence: TGTGCCAGTATCTCCCCGGGACAGGGGGTCTTCCATGGCTACACCTTC.

This clone was detected a few times. The J gene is TRBJ2-1, the V gene TRBV12-3 or TRBV12-4; weak D call: TRBD1 (6 bases). The length of the CDR3 is 12 residues. Trimming shortened V by 2 bases and J by 7 bases, and 6 bases separated the two germline ends. The CDR3 DNA reads TGTGCCAGCAGTTTAACAGGGAATGAGCAGTTCTTC. Its translation is CASSLTGNEQFF.

This clone was found once. This chain links TRBV25-1 with TRBJ1-1; 7 bases fit TRBD1. The junction had 5 bases not matched to a gene; V was cut back by 6 bases and J by 1 base. The germline V gene encodes CDR1 MGHDK and CDR2 SYGVNS. The CDR3 is 14 amino acids. CDR3 in amino acids: CASRDRVGNTEAFF. In DNA, the CDR3 is TGTGCCAGCAGAGACAGGGTAGGGAACACTGAAGCTTTCTTT.

The chain has TRBV6-2 or TRBV6-3 and TRBJ1-1; a weak D match, TRBD1 (6 bases). CDR1 and CDR2 (germline): MNHEY, SVGEGT. The CDR3 covers 14 residues. The ends were cut back, 5 bases at V and 0 bases at J, with 10 bases in the middle. CDR3 bases: TGTGCCAGCAGTCGACAGGAGTTGAACACTGAAGCTTTCTTT. This gives the protein CASSRQELNTEAFF.

The CDR3 sequence: CASGTGSSAEAFF. CDR3 sequence (DNA): TGCGCCAGCGGTACAGGGTCGTCTGCTGAAGCTTTCTTT. The chain has TRBV5-1 and TRBJ1-1; D possibly corresponds to TRBD1 (6 bases). Per the germline V gene, CDR1 is SGHRS and CDR2 is YFSETQ. The CDR3 has 13 amino acids. Trimming took off 7 bases at V and 6 bases at J, with 16 bases between the two ends.

The gene calls are TRBV30 and TRBJ1-6, with TRBD1 as a possible D gene (5 bases). Germline values: CDR1 GTSNPN, CDR2 SVGIG (reference sequence). CDR3 length equals 15 residues. V lost 4 bases, J lost 0 bases, and 10 bases lay in between. Here the CDR3 reads CAWMPGGSYNSPLHF. CDR3 coding DNA: TGTGCCTGGATGCCGGGGGGCTCCTATAATTCACCCCTCCACTTT.

The DNA for the CDR3 is TGTGCCAGCAGTTACTCGAATGCGGGGTATGGCTACACCTTC. It specifies CASSYSNAGYGYTF. The V gene is TRBV6-5, the J gene TRBJ1-2; D ambiguous. The germline V and J ends were trimmed by 0 bases and 5 bases, with 10 bases remaining between them. Germline V lookup: CDR1 MNHEY, CDR2 SVGAGI. The CDR3 contains 14 residues.